This T cell receptor (beta chain) was retrieved from a study of brain T cells in children with intractable seizures. Whole-study findings and limits: Viral specificity was inferred only from CDR3 similarity; HCMV serostatus was unknown.

The repertoire was sequenced with immunoSEQ multiplex PCR; TCRdb's copy has only in-frame clones and lacks some. Of around 340,000 clones listed, 93% are singletons. To note about this clone: Its antigen is not identified.

Time point here: blood from clinic visit 5 months post-surgery; TSC patient then seizure free. Trimming at V came to 6 bases and at J to 1 base, leaving 3 bases not matched to a gene. Germline assignment: CDR1 LNHDA and CDR2 SQIVND (reference sequence). The CDR3 length is 14 residues. Specimen: peripheral blood, collected more than 4 months after surgery. The rearrangement links TRBV19 to TRBJ2-7, with 10 bases matching TRBD2. This clonotype was sampled from a boy in the first two years of life with tuberous sclerosis and intractable seizures. CDR3 sequence (DNA): TGTGCCAGTAGCCCGGGACTAGCGTCCTACGAGCAGTACTTC. Translated: CASSPGLASYEQYF.